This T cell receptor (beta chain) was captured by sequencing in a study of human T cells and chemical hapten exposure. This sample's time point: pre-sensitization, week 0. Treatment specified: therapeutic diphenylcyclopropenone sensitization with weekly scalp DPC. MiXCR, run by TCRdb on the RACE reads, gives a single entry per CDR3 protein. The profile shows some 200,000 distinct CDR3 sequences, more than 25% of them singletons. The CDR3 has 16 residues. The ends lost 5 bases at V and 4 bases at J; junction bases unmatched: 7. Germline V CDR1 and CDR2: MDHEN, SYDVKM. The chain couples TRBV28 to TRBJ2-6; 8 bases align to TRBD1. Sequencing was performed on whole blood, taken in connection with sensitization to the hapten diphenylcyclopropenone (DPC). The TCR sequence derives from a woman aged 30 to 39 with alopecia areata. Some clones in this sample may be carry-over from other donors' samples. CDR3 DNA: TGTGCCAGCAGTCCCAGGACAGGGCCCGGGGCCAACGTCCTGACTTTC. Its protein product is CASSPRTGPGANVLTF.